This record concerns one TCR beta chain sequence. No antigen is known for it. The data were obtained in a study of T cell responses to AZD1222 COVID-19 vaccine. Regarding the study as a whole: Spike-specific TCR breadth and depth rose after two AZD1222 doses. Across spike, vaccine-associated CD4 TCRs were found, dominant at 160-218 and 743-854. The study identified only 6 or 7 AZD1222 recipients as seropositive at baseline.

TCRdb's copy holds only in-frame clones and misses some; the assay was immunoSEQ multiplex PCR. The data show about 120,000 clones, 75% to 90% seen once. The sequences come from peripheral blood, collected on day 0 of MenACWY control vaccination. The sequence derives from an adult in good health.

The CDR3 DNA follows: TGTGCCAGTAGTATGATGACCGGCTACACCTTC. The encoded protein is CASSMMTGYTF. The chain combines TRBV19 with TRBJ1-2; no firm D call. The CDR3 loop spans 11 amino acids. Germline V lookup: CDR1 LNHDA, CDR2 SQIVND (reference sequence). V lost 3 bases and J lost 8, with 7 bases in between.